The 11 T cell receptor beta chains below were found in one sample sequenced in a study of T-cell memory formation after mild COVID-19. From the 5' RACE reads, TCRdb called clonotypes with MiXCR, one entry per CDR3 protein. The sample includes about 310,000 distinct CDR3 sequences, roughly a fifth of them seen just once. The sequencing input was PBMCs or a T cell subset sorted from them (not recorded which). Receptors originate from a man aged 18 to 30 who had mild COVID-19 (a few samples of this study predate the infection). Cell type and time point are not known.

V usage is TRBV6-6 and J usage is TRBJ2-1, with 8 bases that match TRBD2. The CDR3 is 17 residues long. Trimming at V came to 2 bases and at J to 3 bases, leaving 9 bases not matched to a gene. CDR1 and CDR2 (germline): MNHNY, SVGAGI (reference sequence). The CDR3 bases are TGTGCCAGCAGTTACGGGGGGGCTAGCGGGCTCTACAATGAGCAGTTCTTC. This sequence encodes CASSYGGASGLYNEQFF.

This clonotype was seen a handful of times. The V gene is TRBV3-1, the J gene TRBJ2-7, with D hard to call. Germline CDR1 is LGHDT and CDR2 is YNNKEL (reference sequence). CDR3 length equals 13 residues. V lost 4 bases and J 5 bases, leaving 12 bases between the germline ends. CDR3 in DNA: TGTGCCAGCAGCCTATACGGCGCGGACGAGCAGTACGTC. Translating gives CASSLYGADEQYV.

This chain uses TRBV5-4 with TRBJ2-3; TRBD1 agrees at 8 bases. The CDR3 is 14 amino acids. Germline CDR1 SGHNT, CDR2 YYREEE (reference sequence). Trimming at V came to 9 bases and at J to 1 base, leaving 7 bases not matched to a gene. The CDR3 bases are TGTGCCACCTTGGACAGGGAGGGCACAGATACGCAGTATTTT. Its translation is CATLDREGTDTQYF. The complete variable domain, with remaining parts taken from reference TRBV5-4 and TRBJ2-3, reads ETGVTQSPTHLIKTRGQQVTLRCSSQSGHNTVSWYQQALGQGPQFIFQYYREEENGRGNFPPRFSGLQFPNYSSELNVNALELDDSALYLCATLDREGTDTQYFGPGTRLTVL.

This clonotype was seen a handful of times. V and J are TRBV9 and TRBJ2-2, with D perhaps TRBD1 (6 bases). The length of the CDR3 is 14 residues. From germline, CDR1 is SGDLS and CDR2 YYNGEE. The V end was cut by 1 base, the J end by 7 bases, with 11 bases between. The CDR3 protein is CASSVQGSDGELFF. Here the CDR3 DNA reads TGTGCCAGCAGCGTACAGGGGTCGGACGGGGAGCTGTTTTTT.

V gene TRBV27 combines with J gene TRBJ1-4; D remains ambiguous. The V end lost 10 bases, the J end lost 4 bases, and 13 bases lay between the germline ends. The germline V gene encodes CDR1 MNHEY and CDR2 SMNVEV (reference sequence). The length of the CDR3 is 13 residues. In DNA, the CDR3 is TGTGCCAAGCTATCGGATAGTAATGAAAAACTGTTTTTT. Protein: CAKLSDSNEKLFF.

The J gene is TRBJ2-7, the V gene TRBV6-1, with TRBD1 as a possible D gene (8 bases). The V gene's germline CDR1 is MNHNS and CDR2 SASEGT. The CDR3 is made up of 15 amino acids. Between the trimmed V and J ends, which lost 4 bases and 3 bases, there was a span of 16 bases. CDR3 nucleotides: TGTGCCAGCAGTGGCGAACAGGGGGGGGACTACGAGCAGTACTTC. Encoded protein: CASSGEQGGDYEQYF.

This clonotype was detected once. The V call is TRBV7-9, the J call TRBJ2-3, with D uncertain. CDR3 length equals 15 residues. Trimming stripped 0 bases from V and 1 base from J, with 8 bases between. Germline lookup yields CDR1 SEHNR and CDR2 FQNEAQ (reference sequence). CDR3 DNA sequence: TGTGCCAGCAGCTTAGCGAACGGTGGCACAGATACGCAGTATTTT. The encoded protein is CASSLANGGTDTQYF.

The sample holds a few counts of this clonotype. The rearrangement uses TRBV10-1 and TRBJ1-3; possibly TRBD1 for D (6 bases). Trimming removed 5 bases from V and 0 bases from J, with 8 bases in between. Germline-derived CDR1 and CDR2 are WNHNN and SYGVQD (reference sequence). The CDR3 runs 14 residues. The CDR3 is CASSRQDSGNTIYF. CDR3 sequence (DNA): TGCGCCAGCAGTCGACAGGACTCTGGAAACACCATATATTTT.

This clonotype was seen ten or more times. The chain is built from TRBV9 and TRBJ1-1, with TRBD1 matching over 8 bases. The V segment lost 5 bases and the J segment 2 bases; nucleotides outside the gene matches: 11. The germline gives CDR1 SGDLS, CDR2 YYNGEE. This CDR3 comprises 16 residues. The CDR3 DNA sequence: TGTGCCAGCAGTCCAACAGGGGGACGGATAAACACTGAAGCTTTCTTT. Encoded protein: CASSPTGGRINTEAFF.

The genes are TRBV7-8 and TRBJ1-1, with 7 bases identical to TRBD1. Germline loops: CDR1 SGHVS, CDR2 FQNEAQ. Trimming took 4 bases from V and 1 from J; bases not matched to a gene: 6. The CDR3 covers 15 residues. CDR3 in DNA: TGTGCCAGCAGCTCATTGACAGGGTCGAACACTGAAGCTTTCTTT. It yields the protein CASSSLTGSNTEAFF. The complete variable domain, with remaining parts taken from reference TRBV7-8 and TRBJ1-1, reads GAGVSQSPRYKVAKRGQDVALRCDPISGHVSLFWYQQALGQGPEFLTYFQNEAQLDKSGLPSDRFFAERPEGSVSTLKIQRTQQEDSAVYLCASSSLTGSNTEAFFGQGTRLTVV.

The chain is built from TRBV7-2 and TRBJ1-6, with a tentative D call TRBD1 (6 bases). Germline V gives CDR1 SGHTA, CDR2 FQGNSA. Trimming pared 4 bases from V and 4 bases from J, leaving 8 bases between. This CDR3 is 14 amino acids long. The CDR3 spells CASSSQGYNSPLHF. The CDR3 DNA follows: TGTGCCAGCAGCTCACAGGGATATAATTCACCCCTCCACTTT.